The present entry profiles one T cell receptor beta chain with its context. This sample is part of a study of cytomegalovirus exposure and HLA in healthy donors. Using immunoSEQ multiplex PCR, the repertoire was profiled, and TCRdb retains in-frame clones only, with some absent. Seen here are about 120,000 clones, roughly 84% observed once, and the top ten hold approximately 2%. CDR1 and CDR2 (germline): KGHSH, LQKENI. CDR3 length equals 14 residues. V was cut by 6 bases and J by 0 bases, with 12 bases left in between. This clonotype originated in a woman aged 25-40 years in good health and CMV-seronegative. The specimen sequenced was PBMCs. The chain uses TRBV18 and TRBJ2-7; a possible D gene is TRBD1 (7 bases). The chain's CDR3 is CASSAGTASYEQYF. The DNA of the CDR3 is TGTGCCAGCTCCGCGGGGACAGCCTCCTACGAGCAGTACTTC.